Listed below are T cell receptor beta chains from one sample, sequenced in a study of blood T cells in healthy people across ages. Each CDR3 protein is one row after TCRdb ran MiXCR on the 5' RACE reads. The sample carries about a million distinct CDR3 sequences, around 48% recorded once. The material sequenced was blood. These TCRs come from a man aged 25-45 years in good health. CDR3s include the opening cysteine and the closing phenylalanine or tryptophan. A D gene is named only where the DNA matches it firmly. Rows may omit the clone size; those that give it use once, few, many or a size class.

CDR3nt: TGTGCCATCAGGGATCGAGGGAGCGACTATGGCTACACCTTC; CDR3aa: CAIRDRGSDYGYTF; v_gene: TRBV10-3; d_gene: -; abundance: few; j_gene: TRBJ1-2
CDR3nt: TGTGCCAGCAGACCTGCGGGACTAGCCTATGAGCAGTTCTTC; CDR3aa: CASRPAGLAYEQFF; v_gene: TRBV12-3/TRBV12-4; d_gene: TRBD2; abundance: few; j_gene: TRBJ2-1
CDR3nt: TGTGCCAGCAGCTCATCCGGGACTAGCGGGACTTCAGGCGTCGTCGAGCAGTACTTC; CDR3aa: CASSSSGTSGTSGVVEQYF; v_gene: TRBV7-9; d_gene: TRBD2; abundance: -; j_gene: TRBJ2-7
CDR3nt: TGTGCCAGCAGTTATGATGACCTTAGCGGGGGGGCCAGAGATACGCAGTATTTT; CDR3aa: CASSYDDLSGGARDTQYF; v_gene: TRBV6-2/TRBV6-3; d_gene: TRBD2; abundance: -; j_gene: TRBJ2-3
CDR3nt: TGCAGTGCCCCAGCGGGGGCCGTAGATACGCAGTATTTT; CDR3aa: CSAPAGAVDTQYF; v_gene: TRBV20-1; d_gene: TRBD2; abundance: few; j_gene: TRBJ2-3
CDR3nt: TGTGCCAGCAGCGGGATCGCGGGGGGGGCCCTCACAGATACGCAGTATTTT; CDR3aa: CASSGIAGGALTDTQYF; v_gene: TRBV7-8; d_gene: TRBD2; abundance: -; j_gene: TRBJ2-3
CDR3nt: TGTGCCAGCAAAGGTTCTACCGGGGAGCTGTTTTTT; CDR3aa: CASKGSTGELFF; v_gene: TRBV7-3; d_gene: -; abundance: once; j_gene: TRBJ2-2
CDR3nt: TGTGCCAGCAGCTTATCGGGACAATCGATCCCCTACGAGCAGTACTTC; CDR3aa: CASSLSGQSIPYEQYF; v_gene: TRBV7-2; d_gene: -; abundance: -; j_gene: TRBJ2-7
CDR3nt: TGTGCCAGCAGCTTACTAGCGCTCAATGAGCAGTTCTTC; CDR3aa: CASSLLALNEQFF; v_gene: TRBV11-2; d_gene: -; abundance: -; j_gene: TRBJ2-1
CDR3nt: TGTGCCAGCAGCCAAGAGACCGGGGTGGGAGAGAACACCGGGGAGCTGTTTTTT; CDR3aa: CASSQETGVGENTGELFF; v_gene: TRBV4-2; d_gene: -; abundance: -; j_gene: TRBJ2-2
CDR3nt: TGTGCCATCAAAGAGGGGCCTCAGGAGACCCAGTACTTC; CDR3aa: CAIKEGPQETQYF; v_gene: TRBV10-3; d_gene: -; abundance: -; j_gene: TRBJ2-5
CDR3nt: TGCGCCAGCAGCCAAGAGGCGAGGATCGGGGCCAACGTCCTGACTTTC; CDR3aa: CASSQEARIGANVLTF; v_gene: TRBV4-1; d_gene: -; abundance: -; j_gene: TRBJ2-6
CDR3nt: TGTGCCAGCAGTAGACAGGGAGAGGGACAAGAGACCCAGTACTTC; CDR3aa: CASSRQGEGQETQYF; v_gene: TRBV6-5; d_gene: TRBD1; abundance: -; j_gene: TRBJ2-5
CDR3nt: TGCGCCAGCAGCCAAAGGTCGACCGGGAACACTGAAGCTTTCTTT; CDR3aa: CASSQRSTGNTEAFF; v_gene: TRBV4-1; d_gene: -; abundance: -; j_gene: TRBJ1-1
CDR3nt: TGTGCCAGCAGTCCCAGAGGGGGGACAGGGGGCCGAGGCTACACCTTC; CDR3aa: CASSPRGGTGGRGYTF; v_gene: TRBV14; d_gene: TRBD1; abundance: -; j_gene: TRBJ1-2
CDR3nt: TGCAGCGTTTTCTCCGGGACATTGGGGGAAAAACTGTTTTTT; CDR3aa: CSVFSGTLGEKLFF; v_gene: TRBV29-1; d_gene: -; abundance: few; j_gene: TRBJ1-4
CDR3nt: TGTGCCAGCACCTTCGCTTCCAGGGGGTGGGGAGAGACCCAGTACTTC; CDR3aa: CASTFASRGWGETQYF; v_gene: TRBV2; d_gene: TRBD1; abundance: -; j_gene: TRBJ2-5
CDR3nt: TGTGCCAGCAGCCCCTTAGAGTCTGGGTTCGCAGATACGCAGTATTTT; CDR3aa: CASSPLESGFADTQYF; v_gene: TRBV7-8; d_gene: -; abundance: few; j_gene: TRBJ2-3
CDR3nt: TGTGCCAGCAGTGTTTTTTTAGGACAAAGCACAGATACGCAGTATTTT; CDR3aa: CASSVFLGQSTDTQYF; v_gene: TRBV6-1; d_gene: -; abundance: once; j_gene: TRBJ2-3
CDR3nt: TGTGCCGGCAGTTTATGGGCTAGCGGGAAGAATGAGCAGTTCTTC; CDR3aa: CAGSLWASGKNEQFF; v_gene: TRBV28; d_gene: TRBD2; abundance: -; j_gene: TRBJ2-1
CDR3nt: TGTGCCGGCAGGTCCCGATTATACAATGAGCAGTACTTC; CDR3aa: CAGRSRLYNEQYF; v_gene: TRBV6-6; d_gene: -; abundance: -; j_gene: TRBJ2-7
CDR3nt: TGCAGTGCCCGGTCCCTGTCTAACTATGGCTACACCTTC; CDR3aa: CSARSLSNYGYTF; v_gene: TRBV20-1; d_gene: -; abundance: -; j_gene: TRBJ1-2
CDR3nt: TGCAGTGCTAGCCCGACGGATGGCTACACCTTC; CDR3aa: CSASPTDGYTF; v_gene: TRBV20-1; d_gene: -; abundance: -; j_gene: TRBJ1-2
CDR3nt: TGTGCCAGCAGCTTACAGGGAGGGGAAGATCAGCCCCAGCATTTT; CDR3aa: CASSLQGGEDQPQHF; v_gene: TRBV7-2; d_gene: -; abundance: -; j_gene: TRBJ1-5
CDR3nt: TGTGCCAGCAGTCCCCTCGGAGGCCAGGGGACCCAGTACTTC; CDR3aa: CASSPLGGQGTQYF; v_gene: TRBV27; d_gene: -; abundance: many; j_gene: TRBJ2-5
CDR3nt: TGCAGTGCTAAAAAAAACACTGAAGCTTTCTTT; CDR3aa: CSAKKNTEAFF; v_gene: TRBV20-1; d_gene: -; abundance: -; j_gene: TRBJ1-1
CDR3nt: TGTGCCATCAGCGAGACAGGCGGAGAGACCCAGTACTTC; CDR3aa: CAISETGGETQYF; v_gene: TRBV10-3; d_gene: -; abundance: -; j_gene: TRBJ2-5
CDR3nt: TGTGCCAGCAACGTTGGACAGGTCTCCTACGAGCGGTACTTC; CDR3aa: CASNVGQVSYERYF; v_gene: TRBV6-2/TRBV6-3; d_gene: TRBD1; abundance: -; j_gene: TRBJ2-7
CDR3nt: TGTGCCAGCCGACCGGGGGGCGGCCAGCCCCAGCATTTT; CDR3aa: CASRPGGGQPQHF; v_gene: TRBV12-3/TRBV12-4; d_gene: -; abundance: -; j_gene: TRBJ1-5
CDR3nt: TGCAGTGCTAGTAACCGTTATGGCTACACCTTC; CDR3aa: CSASNRYGYTF; v_gene: TRBV20-1; d_gene: -; abundance: few; j_gene: TRBJ1-2
CDR3nt: TGCGCCAGCAGCCCTATGGACGGGGGGTCCCCCAATGAGCAGTACTTC; CDR3aa: CASSPMDGGSPNEQYF; v_gene: TRBV4-1; d_gene: TRBD2; abundance: -; j_gene: TRBJ2-5
CDR3nt: TGTGCCAGCAGCTTAGCTAGCGGGGATGAGCAGTACTTC; CDR3aa: CASSLASGDEQYF; v_gene: TRBV11-2; d_gene: TRBD2; abundance: -; j_gene: TRBJ2-5
CDR3nt: TGTGCCAGCAGCCCGACTAGTTCGGGTGAGCAGTTCTTC; CDR3aa: CASSPTSSGEQFF; v_gene: TRBV7-3; d_gene: -; abundance: many; j_gene: TRBJ2-1
CDR3nt: TGTGCCAGCAGCCAGCCGACTAGCGGCTCCACAGATACGCAGTATTTT; CDR3aa: CASSQPTSGSTDTQYF; v_gene: TRBV3-1; d_gene: TRBD2; abundance: -; j_gene: TRBJ2-3
CDR3nt: TGTGCCAGCAGTTTAGGACCCACCGGGACTGAAGCTTTCTTT; CDR3aa: CASSLGPTGTEAFF; v_gene: TRBV27; d_gene: -; abundance: -; j_gene: TRBJ1-1
CDR3nt: TGTGCCAGCAGTGAAGGCACTTCGGGGGAAAAACTGTTTTTT; CDR3aa: CASSEGTSGEKLFF; v_gene: TRBV2; d_gene: -; abundance: once; j_gene: TRBJ1-4
CDR3nt: TGTGCCAGCAGCTTAGGGGACAGGGTCTGGGATGAGCAGTTCTTC; CDR3aa: CASSLGDRVWDEQFF; v_gene: TRBV7-9; d_gene: TRBD1; abundance: -; j_gene: TRBJ2-1
CDR3nt: TGTGCCAGCAGACGTACTAGCGGGGCGAAGACCCAGTACTTC; CDR3aa: CASRRTSGAKTQYF; v_gene: TRBV6-2/TRBV6-3; d_gene: TRBD2; abundance: -; j_gene: TRBJ2-5
CDR3nt: TGTGCCACCAGCAGAGAAATTACGGCAGGGGGCTTCTACACCTTC; CDR3aa: CATSREITAGGFYTF; v_gene: TRBV15; d_gene: TRBD1; abundance: few; j_gene: TRBJ1-2
CDR3nt: TGTGCCAGCAGCTTATCAGGGACAGGACGAACCAAGTGCCAAGAGACCCAGTACTTC; CDR3aa: CASSLSGTGRTKCQETQYF; v_gene: TRBV7-6; d_gene: TRBD1; abundance: -; j_gene: TRBJ2-5
CDR3nt: TGCAGTGCTAGATCCGCGGGACAGGGTAATCAGCCCCAGCATTTT; CDR3aa: CSARSAGQGNQPQHF; v_gene: TRBV20-1; d_gene: TRBD1; abundance: -; j_gene: TRBJ1-5
CDR3nt: TGTGCCAGCAGCCCAGACAGGTTCCGGATCTACGAGCAGTACTTC; CDR3aa: CASSPDRFRIYEQYF; v_gene: TRBV28; d_gene: -; abundance: -; j_gene: TRBJ2-7
CDR3nt: TGTGCCAGCAGCTTGCGGGACCACCGTTCGGGATACGAGCAGTACTTC; CDR3aa: CASSLRDHRSGYEQYF; v_gene: TRBV3-1; d_gene: -; abundance: -; j_gene: TRBJ2-7
CDR3nt: TGTGCCAGCAGACTCCCCGGACAGGGCGCTAGCACAGATACGCAGTATTTT; CDR3aa: CASRLPGQGASTDTQYF; v_gene: TRBV28; d_gene: TRBD1; abundance: -; j_gene: TRBJ2-3
CDR3nt: TGTGCCAGCCAGGAAATCCCGGGCAATGAGCAGTTCTTC; CDR3aa: CASQEIPGNEQFF; v_gene: TRBV14; d_gene: -; abundance: few; j_gene: TRBJ2-1
CDR3nt: TGTGCCGGCAGTTACTCGCCGGGACAGGGGACCGGGGCCAACGTCCTGACTTTC; CDR3aa: CAGSYSPGQGTGANVLTF; v_gene: TRBV6-2/TRBV6-3; d_gene: TRBD1; abundance: -; j_gene: TRBJ2-6